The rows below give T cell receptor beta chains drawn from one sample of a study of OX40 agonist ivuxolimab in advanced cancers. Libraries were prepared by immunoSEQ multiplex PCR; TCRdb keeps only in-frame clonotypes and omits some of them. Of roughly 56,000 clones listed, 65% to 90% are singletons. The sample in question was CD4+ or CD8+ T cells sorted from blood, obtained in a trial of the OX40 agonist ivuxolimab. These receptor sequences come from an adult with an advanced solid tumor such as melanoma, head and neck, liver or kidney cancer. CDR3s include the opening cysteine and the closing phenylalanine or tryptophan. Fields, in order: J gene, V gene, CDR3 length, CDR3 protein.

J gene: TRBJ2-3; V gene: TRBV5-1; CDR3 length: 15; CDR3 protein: CASSFGQGAADTQYF
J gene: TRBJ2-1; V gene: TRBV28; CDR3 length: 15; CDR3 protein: CASRDEQGSYNEQFF
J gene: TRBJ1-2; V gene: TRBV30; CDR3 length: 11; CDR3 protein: CAWGQNYGYTF
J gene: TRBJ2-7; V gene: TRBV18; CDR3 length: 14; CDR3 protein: CASSLGPSNYEQYF
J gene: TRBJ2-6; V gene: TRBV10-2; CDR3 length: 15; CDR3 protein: CATAGLGNGANVLTF
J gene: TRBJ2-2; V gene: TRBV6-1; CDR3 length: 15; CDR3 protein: CASSLEQGATGELFF
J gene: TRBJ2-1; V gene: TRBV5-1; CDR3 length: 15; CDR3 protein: CASSFGEGGYNEQFF
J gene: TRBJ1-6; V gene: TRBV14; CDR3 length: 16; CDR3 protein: CASSRRLGQQNSPLHF
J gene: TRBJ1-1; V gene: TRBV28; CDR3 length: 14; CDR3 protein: CASSPAGVVRSGFF
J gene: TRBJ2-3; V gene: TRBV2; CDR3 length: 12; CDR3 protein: CASSGEGDTQYF
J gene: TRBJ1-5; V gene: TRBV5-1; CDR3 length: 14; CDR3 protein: CASSLGGFSQPQHF
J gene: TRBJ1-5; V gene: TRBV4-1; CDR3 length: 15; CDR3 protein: CASSQYRGGNQPQHF
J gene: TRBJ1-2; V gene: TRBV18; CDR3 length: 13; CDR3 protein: CASSPEEGWGYTF
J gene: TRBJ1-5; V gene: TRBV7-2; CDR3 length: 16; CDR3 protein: CASSLVSGASNQPQHF
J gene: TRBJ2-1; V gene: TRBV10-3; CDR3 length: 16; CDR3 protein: CAIRAQLAGGGDEQFF
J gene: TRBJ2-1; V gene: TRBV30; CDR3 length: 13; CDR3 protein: CAWRRLVYNEQFF
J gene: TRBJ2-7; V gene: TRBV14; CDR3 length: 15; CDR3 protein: CASSQSDRALYEQYF
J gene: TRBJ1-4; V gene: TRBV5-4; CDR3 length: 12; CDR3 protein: CASGAGGEKLFF
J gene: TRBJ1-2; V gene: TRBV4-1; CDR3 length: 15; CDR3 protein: CASSQVQGATYGYTF
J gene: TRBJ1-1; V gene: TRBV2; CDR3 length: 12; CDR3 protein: CASSEGGSRAFF
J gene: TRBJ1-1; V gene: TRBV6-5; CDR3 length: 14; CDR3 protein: CASSSDRMNTEAFF
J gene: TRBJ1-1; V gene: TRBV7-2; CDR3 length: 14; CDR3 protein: CASSLVAPGAEAFF
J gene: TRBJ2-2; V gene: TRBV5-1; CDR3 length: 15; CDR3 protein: CASNGLAGNTGELFF
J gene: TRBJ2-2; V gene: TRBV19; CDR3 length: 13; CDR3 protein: CASPDGNTGELFF
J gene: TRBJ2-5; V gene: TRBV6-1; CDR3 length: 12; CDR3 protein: CASGRVSETQYF
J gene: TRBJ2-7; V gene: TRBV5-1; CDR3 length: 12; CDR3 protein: CASSVDRVEQYF
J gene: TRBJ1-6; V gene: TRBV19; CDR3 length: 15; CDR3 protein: CASSTSQGLGSPLHF
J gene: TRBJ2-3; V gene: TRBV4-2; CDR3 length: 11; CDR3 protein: CASSHGDTQYF
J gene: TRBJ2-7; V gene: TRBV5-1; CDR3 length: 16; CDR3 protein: CASSLAWGHSSYEQYF
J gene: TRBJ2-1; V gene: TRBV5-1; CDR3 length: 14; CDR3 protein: CASRWSGSFNEQFF
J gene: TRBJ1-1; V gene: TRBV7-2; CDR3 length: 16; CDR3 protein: CASSLSFQTVVTEAFF
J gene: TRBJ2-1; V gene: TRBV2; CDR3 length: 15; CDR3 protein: CASSTSGSPHNEQFF
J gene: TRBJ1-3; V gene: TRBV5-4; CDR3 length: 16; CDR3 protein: CASSPDWGGGGNTIYF
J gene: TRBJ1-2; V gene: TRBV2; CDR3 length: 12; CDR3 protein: CASMGGYYGYTF
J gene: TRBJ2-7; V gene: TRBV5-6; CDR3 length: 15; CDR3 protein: CASSTQVGRYYEQYF
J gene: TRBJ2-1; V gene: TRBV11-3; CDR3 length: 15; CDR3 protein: CASSLVSGGYNEQFF
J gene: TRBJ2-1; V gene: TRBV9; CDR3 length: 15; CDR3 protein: CASSVGTTSPNEQFF
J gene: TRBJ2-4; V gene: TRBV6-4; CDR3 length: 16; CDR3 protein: CASSEGLAGAKNIQYF
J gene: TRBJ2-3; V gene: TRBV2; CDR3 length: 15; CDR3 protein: CASSEGQGRADTQYF
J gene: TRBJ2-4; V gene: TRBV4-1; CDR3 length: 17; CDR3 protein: CASSQDLERGLKNIQYF
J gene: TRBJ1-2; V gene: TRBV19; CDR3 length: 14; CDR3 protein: CASSILQGNYGYTF
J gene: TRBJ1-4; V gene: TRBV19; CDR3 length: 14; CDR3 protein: CASTHKGSREKLFF
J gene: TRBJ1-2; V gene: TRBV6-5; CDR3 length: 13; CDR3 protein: CASSQQVLYGYTF
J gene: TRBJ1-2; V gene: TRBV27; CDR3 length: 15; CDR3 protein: CASSLKGPPSYGYTF
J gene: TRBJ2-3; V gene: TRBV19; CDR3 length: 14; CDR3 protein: CASSTSGLTDTQYF
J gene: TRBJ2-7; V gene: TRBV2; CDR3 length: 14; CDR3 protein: CASSLRTGMYEQYF
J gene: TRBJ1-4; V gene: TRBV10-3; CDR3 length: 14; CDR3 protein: CAIKQSGADEKLFF
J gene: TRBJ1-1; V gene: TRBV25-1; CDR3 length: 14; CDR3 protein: CASSEVGINTEAFF